This T cell receptor (beta chain) was sequenced for a study of control samples from healthy donors and cancer patients. Trimming pared 3 bases from V and 2 bases from J, leaving 7 bases between. The V gene's germline CDR1 is LGHNA and CDR2 YSLEER. The CDR3 contains 13 residues. Libraries were prepared by immunoSEQ multiplex PCR; TCRdb keeps only in-frame clonotypes and omits some of them. The sample lists roughly 170,000 clones, just over 90% seen once, with about 4% in the top ten. The gene calls are TRBV4-3 and TRBJ1-1; D is unresolved. The TCR was taken from a woman in her sixties or seventies in good health. The source material was blood. The CDR3 bases are TGCGCCAGCAGCCAGGCCCGAAACACTGAAGCTTTCTTT. Translation gives CASSQARNTEAFF.